The 28 T cell receptor beta chains below were found in one sample sequenced in a study of cytomegalovirus exposure and HLA in healthy donors. The PCR contained 60 Vbeta and 13 Jbeta primers. The assay was immunoSEQ multiplex PCR, and TCRdb's table has in-frame clones only and misses some. Counted here are roughly 80,000 clones, roughly four fifths occurring once; the ten biggest clones make up 6.2%. The sequenced material came from PBMCs. The receptors come from a woman in her 50s in good health and CMV-seropositive.

The chain joins TRBV28 to TRBJ2-3; maybe TRBD1 (6 bases). Germline V lookup: CDR1 MDHEN, CDR2 SYDVKM. CDR3 length: 16 amino acids. V gave up 8 bases and J gave up 2 bases, with 20 bases separating them. CDR3 region: CASSGVGSGFTDTQYF. CDR3 nucleotide sequence: TGTGCCAGCTCAGGGGTGGGTTCGGGTTTCACAGATACGCAGTATTTT.

This chain joins TRBV19 and TRBJ2-1; 8 bases agree with TRBD2. In germline, CDR1 is LNHDA, CDR2 SQIVND (reference sequence). V was clipped by 8 bases and J by 0 bases; unmatched bases: 6. CDR3 length equals 15 residues. The CDR3 coding sequence is TGTGCCAGTCAAGTAGCGGGGAGCTCCTACAATGAGCAGTTCTTC. It codes for CASQVAGSSYNEQFF.

This chain links TRBV5-1 with TRBJ1-1; 7 bases align to TRBD1. V lost 0 bases to trimming and J lost 3 bases; unmatched junction nucleotides: 5. The germline gives CDR1 SGHRS, CDR2 YFSETQ. The CDR3 spans 15 residues. In DNA, the CDR3 is TGCGCCAGCAGCTTGGGATCGACAGGGTACACTGAAGCTTTCTTT. It specifies CASSLGSTGYTEAFF.

This chain uses TRBV5-5 with TRBJ1-1, with TRBD1 identical over 9 bases. Per germline, CDR1 SGHKS and CDR2 YYEKEE (reference sequence). Losses at the gene ends were 4 bases for V and 9 bases for J; bases not matched to a gene: 4. This CDR3 spans 12 amino acids. The CDR3 region has the DNA TGTGCCAGCAGCAGGGACAGGGAACAAGCTTTCTTT. This translates into CASSRDREQAFF.

This chain connects TRBV6-1 to TRBJ1-1; 8 bases align to TRBD1. Unmatched junction bases numbered 4, after V lost 5 bases and J lost 8 bases. This CDR3 has 12 amino acids. Germline V CDR1 and CDR2: MNHNS, SASEGT. Here the CDR3 DNA reads TGTGCCAGCAGTCCCACAGGGGGAGAAGCTTTCTTT. Translation: CASSPTGGEAFF.

The chain uses TRBV2 and TRBJ2-5; TRBD2 matches 9 bases. Losses at the gene ends were 8 bases for V and 1 base for J; bases not matched to a gene: 8. CDR1 and CDR2 (germline): SNHLY, FYNNEI. The CDR3 covers 15 residues. CDR3 region: CASGAGGVLQETQYF. The CDR3 DNA sequence: TGTGCCAGCGGGGCGGGGGGGGTACTCCAAGAGACCCAGTACTTC.

This clone was detected a few times. The chain has TRBV11-2 and TRBJ2-1; 13 bases are shared with TRBD2. The J segment lost 3 bases and the V segment lost 5 bases, leaving 7 bases of the junction unmatched. The CDR3 extends over 17 amino acids. Germline V gene data show CDR1 as SGHAT and CDR2 as FQNNGV. CDR3 coding DNA: TGTGCCAGCAGCCCCCGGACTAGCGGGGGACGCTACAATGAGCAGTTCTTC. Its protein product is CASSPRTSGGRYNEQFF.

The chain has TRBV12-5 and TRBJ2-5; weak D call: TRBD2 (5 bases). Germline V CDR1 and CDR2: LGHNT, FRNRAP. V lost 1 base and J lost 8, with 8 bases in between. This CDR3 has 12 amino acids. The CDR3 here is CASGLAGGTQYF. Here the CDR3 DNA reads TGTGCTAGTGGTTTGGCCGGAGGAACCCAGTACTTC.

This sequence joins TRBV6-1 and TRBJ2-1; 8 nucleotides line up with TRBD1. This CDR3 comprises 15 residues. In germline, CDR1 is MNHNS, CDR2 SASEGT. Trimming took 8 bases from V and 6 from J; bases not matched to a gene: 12. The CDR3 DNA sequence: TGTGCCAGCCAATCCGCCCCAGGGACAGGCAATGAGCAGTTCTTC. Translated: CASQSAPGTGNEQFF.

This clone was counted between two and nine times. The chain combines TRBV30 with TRBJ1-1, with D perhaps matching TRBD1 (5 bases). The V and J ends lost 0 bases and 0 bases respectively, with 17 bases between them. The CDR3 extends over 17 amino acids. Germline CDR1 is GTSNPN and CDR2 is SVGIG (reference sequence). The CDR3 DNA sequence: TGTGCCTGGAGTGTAGAGCAGGGTGGAGTAATGAACACTGAAGCTTTCTTT. This codes for CAWSVEQGGVMNTEAFF.

This clone has more than one count but fewer than ten. The chain joins TRBV5-6 to TRBJ1-4; TRBD1 matches 10 bases. J gave up 6 bases and V 5 bases, and 4 bases lay outside the gene matches. CDR3 size: 14 residues. The germline V gene has CDR1 SGHDT and CDR2 YYEEEE. The CDR3 nucleotides are TGTGCCAGCAGAAGAGGACAGGGGGATGAAAAACTGTTTTTT. Its protein is CASRRGQGDEKLFF.

The rearrangement links TRBV5-1 to TRBJ2-2, with a weak D call TRBD1 (5 bases). The germline CDR1 and CDR2 sequences are SGHRS and YFSETQ. The CDR3 loop spans 14 amino acids. V shed 4 bases and J shed 4 bases, with 11 bases lying between them. The CDR3 here is CASSKGVITGELFF. In nucleotides, the CDR3 is TGCGCCAGCAGCAAAGGGGTAATCACCGGGGAGCTGTTTTTT.

The rearrangement uses TRBV28 and TRBJ2-7; D is undetermined. The germline V gene has CDR1 MDHEN and CDR2 SYDVKM. Trimming left V 2 bases short and J 3 bases short, with 8 bases between. The length of the CDR3 is 13 residues. CDR3 in amino acids: CASSLAPHYEQYF. The CDR3 DNA is TGTGCCAGCAGTTTAGCGCCCCACTACGAGCAGTACTTC.

Details on this clone: One end of the junction fails to match germline, which may point to a read error. This chain joins TRBV10-2 and TRBJ1-1, with TRBD1 as a possible D gene (5 bases). The CDR3 has 14 amino acids. Germline lookup yields CDR1 WSHSY and CDR2 SAAADI. CDR3 in DNA: TGCGCCAGCGGTGAGACCAGGGTAGCTACTGAAGCTTTCTTT. The encoded protein is CASGETRVATEAFF.

This chain uses TRBV6-5 with TRBJ1-5, with 8 bases identical to TRBD1. Trimming removed 9 bases from V and 9 bases from J; junction bases left unmatched: 16. Germline V lookup: CDR1 MNHEY, CDR2 SVGAGI. The length of the CDR3 is 15 residues. The CDR3 sequence is CASRQGKNNQGPQHF. The CDR3 region has the DNA TGTGCCAGTAGACAGGGGAAGAATAATCAGGGGCCCCAGCATTTT.

The chain links TRBV19 to TRBJ1-5; 8 nucleotides align to TRBD1. The CDR3 extends over 15 amino acids. V trimming: 5 bases; J trimming: 3 bases; junction bases outside the gene matches: 6. CDR1 and CDR2 (germline): LNHDA, SQIVND (reference sequence). CDR3: CASSATGGSNQPQHF. For the CDR3, the DNA is TGTGCCAGTAGTGCTACAGGGGGATCCAATCAGCCCCAGCATTTT.

V usage is TRBV29-1 and J usage is TRBJ2-3; 8 bases agree with TRBD1. V lost 6 bases and J lost 4; bases outside the gene matches: 6. The germline gives CDR1 SQVTM, CDR2 ANQGSEA. CDR3 length: 13 amino acids. The CDR3 DNA follows: TGCAGCGTGACCGGACAGGGCCCAGATACGCAGTATTTT. It specifies CSVTGQGPDTQYF.

V is TRBV18 and J is TRBJ2-2; D unresolved. CDR3 size: 15 residues. CDR1 is KGHSH, CDR2 LQKENI, per germline. Trimming cost V 1 base and J 1 base, with 7 bases left between them. The CDR3 DNA reads TGTGCCAGCTCACCACTCCCGGGGAACACCGGGGAGCTGTTTTTT. Encoded protein: CASSPLPGNTGELFF.

The sample holds one count of this clone. The chain carries TRBV18 and TRBJ2-1; no definite D call. This CDR3 has 16 residues. Germline assignment: CDR1 KGHSH and CDR2 LQKENI. V gave up 3 bases and J gave up 0 bases, with 12 bases separating them. For the CDR3, the DNA is TGTGCCAGCTCACCCCAAAAGGAGAGCTCCTACAATGAGCAGTTCTTC. Translating gives CASSPQKESSYNEQFF.

The chain uses TRBV30 and TRBJ1-1; D is ambiguous. CDR1 is GTSNPN and CDR2 is SVGIG in the germline V gene (reference sequence). The CDR3 totals 13 residues. The ends were cut back, 0 bases at V and 1 base at J, with 6 bases in the middle. The CDR3 sequence is CAWSVRGNTEAFF. For the CDR3, the DNA is TGTGCCTGGAGTGTACGGGGGAACACTGAAGCTTTCTTT.

The V gene is TRBV27, the J gene TRBJ1-1; D is uncertain. Trimming removed 4 bases at V and 1 base at J, with 7 bases between. The CDR3 has 13 residues. The germline gives CDR1 MNHEY, CDR2 SMNVEV (reference sequence). For the CDR3, the DNA is TGTGCCAGCAGTTATGCGCCGAACACTGAAGCTTTCTTT. Translation: CASSYAPNTEAFF.

The rearrangement uses TRBV11-3 and TRBJ2-7, with 11 bases lining up with TRBD1. V shed 0 bases, J shed 5 bases, and the junction held 12 bases outside the gene matches. The V gene's germline CDR1 is SGHNT and CDR2 YENEEA. The CDR3 covers 18 residues. The CDR3 nucleotides read TGTGCCAGCAGCTTAGATCCGTTGTTTGGACAGGGGGCCAACGAGCAGTACTTC. Residues: CASSLDPLFGQGANEQYF.

This chain uses TRBV27 with TRBJ2-7; perhaps TRBD1 as D (5 bases). Germline CDR1 reads MNHEY; CDR2 reads SMNVEV (reference sequence). The CDR3 has 14 residues. The V gene lost 1 base and the J gene lost 2 bases, with 9 bases spanning the gap. The CDR3 loop reads CASSLWGKTYEQYF. Here the CDR3 DNA reads TGTGCCAGCAGTTTATGGGGCAAAACCTACGAGCAGTACTTC.

This chain connects TRBV30 to TRBJ1-3, with TRBD1 as a possible D gene (5 bases). This CDR3 comprises 13 residues. V was cut by 2 bases and J by 5 bases, with 10 bases left in between. Germline CDR1 and CDR2: GTSNPN and SVGIG (reference sequence). CDR3 sequence reads: CAWSRTIRNTIYF. The CDR3 DNA follows: TGTGCCTGGAGTCGGACAATTCGAAACACCATATATTTT.

CDR3 region: CASSLVGGGETQYF. As DNA, the CDR3 is TGTGCCAGCAGCTTAGTAGGGGGAGGGGAGACCCAGTACTTC. The chain employs TRBV7-6 and TRBJ2-5, with a tentative D call TRBD2 (7 bases). The germline V gene encodes CDR1 SGHVS and CDR2 FNYEAQ. Trimming cost V 1 base and J 5 bases, with 11 bases left between them. This CDR3 spans 14 amino acids.

This sequence joins TRBV6-5 and TRBJ2-7; a weak D match, TRBD2 (6 bases). The V end lost 1 base, the J end lost 6 bases, and 13 bases lay between the germline ends. Germline values: CDR1 MNHEY, CDR2 SVGAGI. The CDR3 spans 14 residues. CDR3 loop: CASSYFDQAGEQYF. In DNA, the CDR3 is TGTGCCAGCAGTTACTTTGACCAAGCGGGCGAGCAGTACTTC.

V usage is TRBV19 and J usage is TRBJ2-1; TRBD2 matches at 7 bases. The germline V gene has CDR1 LNHDA and CDR2 SQIVND (reference sequence). V gave up 5 bases and J gave up 0 bases; unmatched junction bases: 7. The CDR3 totals 16 residues. The CDR3 protein is CASSRGDYGSYNEQFF. The CDR3 DNA reads as TGTGCCAGTAGTCGGGGGGACTATGGCTCCTACAATGAGCAGTTCTTC.

This clone is a singleton in its sample. The CDR3 here is CASSLRAGSSYEQYF. In nucleotides, the CDR3 is TGTGCCAGCAGCTTGCGCGCAGGGTCTTCCTACGAGCAGTACTTC. V gene TRBV7-9 combines with J gene TRBJ2-7; TRBD1 is a possible D gene (5 bases). In germline, CDR1 is SEHNR, CDR2 FQNEAQ (reference sequence). With 3 bases removed from V and 1 base from J, the gap between germline ends came to 13 bases. CDR3 length: 15 amino acids.